The clone carrying this TCR beta chain was seen a handful of times. Those with hyperthyroidism were 18 to 65 years old, newly diagnosed, and ill for under 2 months. What was amplified from RNA transcripts were TCR beta CDR3 regions. The HTBI primer set drove a first-round RT-PCR of the TCR CDR3. In TCRdb, the multiplex PCR reads were re-called with MiXCR into one record per CDR3 protein. The sample has approximately 330,000 distinct CDR3 sequences, about 20% seen once. The data belong to a study of T cells in Graves' hyperthyroidism and ophthalmopathy. V lost 3 bases, J lost 6 bases, and 15 bases lay in between. The CDR3 has 15 residues. Germline-derived CDR1 and CDR2 are WNHNN and SYGVQD (reference sequence).

The chain couples TRBV10-1 to TRBJ2-1; maybe TRBD2 (8 bases). Sequenced sample: blood. The TCR was taken from a woman in her forties or fifties with Graves' hyperthyroidism. As DNA, the CDR3 is TGCGCCAGCAGTGATGGCGGGGGGACAGTCAATGAGCAGTTCTTC. This sequence encodes CASSDGGGTVNEQFF.